This T cell receptor (beta chain) was sequenced for a study of T cell responses to AZD1222 COVID-19 vaccine. Sequencing was performed with immunoSEQ multiplex PCR; in TCRdb, only in-frame clones are kept and a portion is missing. The profile covers approximately 150,000 clones, with roughly 90% appearing a single time and around 1.3% taken by the ten largest. The V end lost 6 bases, the J end lost 1 base, and 7 bases lay between the germline ends. Germline lookup yields CDR1 DFQATT and CDR2 SNEGSKA (reference sequence). CDR3 size: 11 residues. The chain has TRBV20-1 and TRBJ2-7; D unclear. Specimen: peripheral blood, collected 28 days after the second AZD1222 dose. This TCR was recovered from an adult who received the AZD1222 COVID-19 vaccine. CDR3 region: CSASSSYEQYF. In DNA form, the CDR3 reads TGCAGTGCCTCTTCATCCTACGAGCAGTACTTC.